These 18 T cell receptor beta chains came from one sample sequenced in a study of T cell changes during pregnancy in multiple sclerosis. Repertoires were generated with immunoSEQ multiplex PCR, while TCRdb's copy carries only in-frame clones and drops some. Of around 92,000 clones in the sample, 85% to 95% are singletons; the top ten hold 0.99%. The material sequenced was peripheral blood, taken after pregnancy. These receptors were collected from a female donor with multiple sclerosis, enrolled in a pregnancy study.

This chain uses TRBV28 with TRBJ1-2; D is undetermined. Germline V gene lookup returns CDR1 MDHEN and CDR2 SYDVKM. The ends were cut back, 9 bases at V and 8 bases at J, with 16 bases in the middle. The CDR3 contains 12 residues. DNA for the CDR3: TGTGCCAGGGAGGAACCGGCCGGAGGCTACACCTTC. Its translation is CAREEPAGGYTF.

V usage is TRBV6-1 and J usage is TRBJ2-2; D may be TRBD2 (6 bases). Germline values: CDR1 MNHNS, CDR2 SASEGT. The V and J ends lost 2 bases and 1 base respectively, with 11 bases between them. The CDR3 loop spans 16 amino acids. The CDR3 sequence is CASSERRGRNTGELFF. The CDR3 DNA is TGTGCCAGCAGTGAAAGGCGGGGTCGGAACACCGGGGAGCTGTTTTTT.

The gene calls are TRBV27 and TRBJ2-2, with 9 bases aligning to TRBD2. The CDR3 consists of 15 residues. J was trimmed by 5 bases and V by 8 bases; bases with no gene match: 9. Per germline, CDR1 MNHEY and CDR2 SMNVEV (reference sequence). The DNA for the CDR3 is TGTGCCAGCCGAATTAGCGGGAGCTTGACCGGGGAGCTGTTTTTT. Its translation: CASRISGSLTGELFF.

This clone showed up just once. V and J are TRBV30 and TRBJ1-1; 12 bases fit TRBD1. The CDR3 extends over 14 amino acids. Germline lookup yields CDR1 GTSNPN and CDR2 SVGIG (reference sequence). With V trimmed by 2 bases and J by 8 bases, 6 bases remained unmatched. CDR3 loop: CAWSPGTGGMEAFF. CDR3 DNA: TGTGCCTGGAGTCCCGGGACAGGGGGCATGGAAGCTTTCTTT.

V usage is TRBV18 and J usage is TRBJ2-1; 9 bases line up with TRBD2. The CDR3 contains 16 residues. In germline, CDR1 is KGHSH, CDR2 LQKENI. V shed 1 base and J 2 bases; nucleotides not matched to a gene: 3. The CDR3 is CASSPQPSGTYNEQFF. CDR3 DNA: TGTGCCAGCTCACCACAGCCTAGCGGGACCTACAATGAGCAGTTCTTC.

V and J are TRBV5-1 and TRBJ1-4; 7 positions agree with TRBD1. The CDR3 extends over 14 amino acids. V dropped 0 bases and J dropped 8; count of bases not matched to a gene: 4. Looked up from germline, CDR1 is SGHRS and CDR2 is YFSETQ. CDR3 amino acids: CASSLEGQMEKLFF. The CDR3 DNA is TGCGCCAGCAGCTTGGAGGGACAGATGGAAAAACTGTTTTTT.

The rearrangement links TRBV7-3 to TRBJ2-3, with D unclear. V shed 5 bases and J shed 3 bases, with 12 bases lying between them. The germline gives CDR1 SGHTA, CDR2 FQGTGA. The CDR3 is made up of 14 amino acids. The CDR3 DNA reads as TGTGCCAGCAGCCAGAGGAGTGGAACAGATACGCAGTATTTT. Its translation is CASSQRSGTDTQYF.

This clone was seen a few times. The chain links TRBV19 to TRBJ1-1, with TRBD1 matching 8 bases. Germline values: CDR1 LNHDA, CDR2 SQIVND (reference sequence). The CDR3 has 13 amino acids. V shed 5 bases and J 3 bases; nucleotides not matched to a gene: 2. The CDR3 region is CASSATGDTEAFF. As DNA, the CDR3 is TGTGCCAGTAGTGCGACAGGGGACACTGAAGCTTTCTTT. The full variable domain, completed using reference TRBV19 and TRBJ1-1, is DGGITQSPKYLFRKEGQNVTLSCEQNLNHDAMYWYRQDPGQGLRLIYYSQIVNDFQKGDIAEGYSVSREKKESFPLTVTSAQKNPTAFYLCASSATGDTEAFFGQGTRLTVV.

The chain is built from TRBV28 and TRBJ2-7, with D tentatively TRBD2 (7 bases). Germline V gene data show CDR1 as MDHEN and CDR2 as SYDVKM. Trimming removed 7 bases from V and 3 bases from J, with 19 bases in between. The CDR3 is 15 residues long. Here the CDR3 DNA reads TGTGCCAGCACCGACAGAGGGGGAGGGATCTACGAGCAGTACTTC. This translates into CASTDRGGGIYEQYF.

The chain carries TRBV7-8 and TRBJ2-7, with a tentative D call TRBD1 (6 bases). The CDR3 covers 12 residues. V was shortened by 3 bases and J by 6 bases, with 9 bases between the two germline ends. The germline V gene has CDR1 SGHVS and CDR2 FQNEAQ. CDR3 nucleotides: TGTGCCAGCAGCTTGTGGACAGCCGAGCAGTACTTC. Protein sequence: CASSLWTAEQYF.

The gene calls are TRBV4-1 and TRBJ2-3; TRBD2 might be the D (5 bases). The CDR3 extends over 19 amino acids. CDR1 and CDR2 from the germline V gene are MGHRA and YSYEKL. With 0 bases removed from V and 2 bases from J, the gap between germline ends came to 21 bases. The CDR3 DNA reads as TGCGCCAGCAGCCAAGATCTGGCTAGCCTCCCTAGAGTCACAGATACGCAGTATTTT. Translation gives CASSQDLASLPRVTDTQYF.

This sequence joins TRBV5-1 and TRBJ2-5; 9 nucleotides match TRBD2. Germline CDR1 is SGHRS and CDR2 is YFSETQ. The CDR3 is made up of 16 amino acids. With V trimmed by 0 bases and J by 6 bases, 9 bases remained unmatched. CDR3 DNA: TGCGCCAGCAGCTTGGAAGGGGCGGGAGGGCTGCAGACCCAGTACTTC. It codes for CASSLEGAGGLQTQYF.

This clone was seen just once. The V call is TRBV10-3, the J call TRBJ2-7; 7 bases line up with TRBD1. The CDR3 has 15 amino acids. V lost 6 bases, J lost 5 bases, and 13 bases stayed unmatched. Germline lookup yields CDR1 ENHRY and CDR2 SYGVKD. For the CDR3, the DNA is TGTGCCATCAGAGCTACAGGGGTCGGGATAAACGAGCAGTACTTC. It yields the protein CAIRATGVGINEQYF.

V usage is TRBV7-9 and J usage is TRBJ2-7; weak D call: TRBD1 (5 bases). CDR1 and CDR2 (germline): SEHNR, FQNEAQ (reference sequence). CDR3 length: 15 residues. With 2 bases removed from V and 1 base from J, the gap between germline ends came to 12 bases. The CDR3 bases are TGTGCCAGCAGCTTACAGGGATTCGAATCCTACGAGCAGTACTTC. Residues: CASSLQGFESYEQYF.

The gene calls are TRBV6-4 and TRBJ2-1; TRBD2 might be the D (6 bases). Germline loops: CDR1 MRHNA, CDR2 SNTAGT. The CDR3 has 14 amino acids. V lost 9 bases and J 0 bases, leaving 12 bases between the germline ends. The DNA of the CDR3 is TGTGCCAGATTAGCGGAGAGCTCCTACAATGAGCAGTTCTTC. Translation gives CARLAESSYNEQFF.

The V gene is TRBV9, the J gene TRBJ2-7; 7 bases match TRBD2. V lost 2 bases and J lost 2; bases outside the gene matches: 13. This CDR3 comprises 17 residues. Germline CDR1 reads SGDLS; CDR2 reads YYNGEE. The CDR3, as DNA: TGTGCCAGCAGCGTTGATGAGGCGGGGGTGTTACCCTACGAGCAGTACTTC. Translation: CASSVDEAGVLPYEQYF.

The CDR3 here is CASSPSRDTYGYTF. In DNA form, the CDR3 reads TGTGCCAGCTCACCTTCCCGGGACACGTATGGCTACACCTTC. The chain has TRBV18 and TRBJ1-2; tentative D call: TRBD1 (6 bases). This CDR3 has 14 amino acids. V gave up 3 bases and J gave up 5 bases, with 13 bases separating them. Germline V CDR1 and CDR2: KGHSH, LQKENI.

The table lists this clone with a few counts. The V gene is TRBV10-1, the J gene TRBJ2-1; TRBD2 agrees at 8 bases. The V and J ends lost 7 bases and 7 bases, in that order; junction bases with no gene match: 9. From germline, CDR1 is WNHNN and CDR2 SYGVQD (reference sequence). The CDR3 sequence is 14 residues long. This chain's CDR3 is CASTLAEAGNEQFF. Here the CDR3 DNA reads TGCGCCAGCACACTAGCGGAGGCGGGGAATGAGCAGTTCTTC.